One sample yielded the 14 T cell receptor beta chains listed below, sequenced in a study of blood T cell repertoires in COVID-19. The protocol was immunoSEQ multiplex PCR, while the TCRdb copy is restricted to in-frame clones and leaves out a portion. This sample has approximately 260,000 clones, with 70% to 90% found just once. Source material: PBMCs or T cells enriched from blood (not recorded which). Source of these receptors: a woman in her 50s who had been exposed to COVID-19.

This clone has just a few counts. The V call is TRBV30, the J call TRBJ2-7, with a possible D match to TRBD2 (7 bases). Germline V gives CDR1 GTSNPN, CDR2 SVGIG (reference sequence). V was shortened by 2 bases and J by 10 bases, with 24 bases between the two germline ends. This CDR3 is 15 amino acids long. The CDR3 DNA follows: TGTGCCTGGAGTCCAGCGGGGCTACCCAGGGGAGAACAGTACTTC. It specifies CAWSPAGLPRGEQYF. The full variable domain, completed using reference TRBV30 and TRBJ2-7, is SQTIHQWPATLVQPVGSPLSLECTVEGTSNPNLYWYRQAAGRGLQLLFYSVGIGQISSEVPQNLSASRPQDRQFILSSKKLLLSDSGFYLCAWSPAGLPRGEQYFGPGTRLTVT.

J is TRBJ2-5 and V is TRBV28; the match to TRBD2 covers 11 bases. Trimming cost V 7 bases and J 5 bases; bases outside gene matches: 9. Germline CDR1 and CDR2: MDHEN and SYDVKM. The CDR3 covers 15 residues. Here the CDR3 DNA reads TGTGCCAGCAATACCTTAGCGGGGGGGCGGGAGACCCAGTACTTC. Protein sequence: CASNTLAGGRETQYF.

This sequence joins TRBV5-3 and TRBJ2-3; D gene unclear. TRBV5-3 is given ORF status, its function remaining uncertain. CDR3 size: 12 residues. Trimming removed 4 bases from V and 5 bases from J, with 8 bases in between. The DNA for the CDR3 is TGTGCCAGAAGCCAGATCAGAGATACGCAGTATTTT. Translation gives CARSQIRDTQYF.

The CDR3 bases are TGTGCCAGCAGTGAAATACAGGGGGTCTATGGCTACACCTTC. Translation gives CASSEIQGVYGYTF. The J gene is TRBJ1-2, the V gene TRBV6-1, with 8 bases matching TRBD1. The germline gives CDR1 MNHNS, CDR2 SASEGT. J lost 4 bases, V lost 2 bases, and 3 bases had no gene match. CDR3 size: 14 residues.

The V and J genes are TRBV7-7 and TRBJ2-1; 8 bases map to TRBD1. V lost 5 bases, J lost 5 bases, and 2 bases stayed unmatched. The CDR3 has 13 amino acids. Germline loops: CDR1 SSHAT, CDR2 FNYEAQ (reference sequence). This chain's CDR3 is CASSLDRDNEQFF. In DNA, the CDR3 is TGTGCCAGCAGCCTGGACAGGGACAATGAGCAGTTCTTC.

The rearrangement links TRBV29-1 to TRBJ1-2; perhaps TRBD1 as D (5 bases). Trimming cost V 7 bases and J 4 bases, with 13 bases left between them. Germline V lookup: CDR1 SQVTM, CDR2 ANQGSEA. The CDR3 runs 12 residues. The CDR3 reads CSATQGSYGYTF. The DNA for the CDR3 is TGCAGCGCGACTCAGGGCTCCTATGGCTACACCTTC.

J is TRBJ2-3 and V is TRBV6-5; 9 bases line up with TRBD1. The CDR3 is 15 amino acids. Looked up from germline, CDR1 is MNHEY and CDR2 is SVGAGI. V trimming: 6 bases; J trimming: 5 bases; junction bases outside the gene matches: 9. CDR3: CASRRQGESGDTQYF. CDR3 nucleotides: TGTGCCAGCAGGAGACAGGGGGAGAGTGGAGATACGCAGTATTTT.

This rearrangement joins TRBV7-9 to TRBJ2-2, with D perhaps TRBD2 (6 bases). Germline CDR1 is SEHNR and CDR2 is FQNEAQ (reference sequence). The CDR3 runs 14 residues. V dropped 3 bases and J dropped 1 base, with 6 bases sitting between them. CDR3 in DNA: TGTGCCAGCAGCTTGGGAGGGAACACCGGGGAGCTGTTTTTT. It codes for CASSLGGNTGELFF.

The chain combines TRBV5-6 with TRBJ2-5; 7 nucleotides line up with TRBD2. Germline values: CDR1 SGHDT, CDR2 YYEEEE. CDR3 length equals 14 residues. After removal of 3 bases from V and 6 bases from J, the junction contained 8 bases not matched to a gene. DNA for the CDR3: TGTGCCAGCAGCTCCTCAGCGGGGTTTAAGACCCAGTACTTC. It encodes CASSSSAGFKTQYF.

The rearrangement joins TRBV9 to TRBJ1-2; D is possibly TRBD1 (6 bases). Germline V gene lookup returns CDR1 SGDLS and CDR2 YYNGEE. This CDR3 is 16 amino acids long. Trimming left V 4 bases short and J 0 bases short, with 16 bases between. CDR3 DNA: TGTGCCAGCAGCCCCACAGGGAAAATCTCTAACTATGGCTACACCTTC. This sequence encodes CASSPTGKISNYGYTF.

The gene calls are TRBV5-4 and TRBJ2-1, with 7 nucleotides matching TRBD2. The ends lost 1 base at V and 3 bases at J; junction bases unmatched: 4. The CDR3 totals 15 residues. Germline CDR1 and CDR2: SGHNT and YYREEE (reference sequence). The CDR3 is CASSLKAGIYNEQFF. DNA for the CDR3: TGTGCCAGCAGCTTGAAAGCGGGGATCTACAATGAGCAGTTCTTC. The full variable domain, completed using reference TRBV5-4 and TRBJ2-1, is ETGVTQSPTHLIKTRGQQVTLRCSSQSGHNTVSWYQQALGQGPQFIFQYYREEENGRGNFPPRFSGLQFPNYSSELNVNALELDDSALYLCASSLKAGIYNEQFFGPGTRLTVL.

The chain recombines TRBV30 with TRBJ2-4; 10 nucleotides agree with TRBD1. Germline trimming cut 2 bases from V and 2 bases from J; bases unmatched to any gene: 3. This CDR3 is built from 15 residues. Germline lookup yields CDR1 GTSNPN and CDR2 SVGIG (reference sequence). For the CDR3, the DNA is TGTGCCTGGAGTAGGACAGGGGGATCCAAAAACATTCAGTACTTC. It encodes CAWSRTGGSKNIQYF.

The chain combines TRBV6-5 with TRBJ1-1; D remains unclear. Looked up from germline, CDR1 is MNHEY and CDR2 is SVGAGI. V was clipped by 2 bases and J by 8 bases, with 9 bases between them. The CDR3 runs to 12 residues. CDR3 residues: CASSYGGIEAFF. The CDR3 nucleotides are TGTGCCAGCAGTTACGGAGGGATAGAAGCTTTCTTT.

The J gene is TRBJ2-5, the V gene TRBV18; 7 bases agree with TRBD1. Trimming at V came to 5 bases and at J to 5 bases, leaving 5 bases not matched to a gene. The CDR3 consists of 13 residues. CDR1 KGHSH and CDR2 LQKENI come from the germline V gene. The chain's CDR3 is CASSSGQKETQYF. CDR3 DNA sequence: TGTGCCAGCTCATCGGGACAGAAGGAGACCCAGTACTTC.